This TCR beta chain was captured in a study of cytomegalovirus exposure and HLA in healthy donors. The PCR contained 60 Vbeta and 13 Jbeta primers. Libraries were prepared by immunoSEQ multiplex PCR; TCRdb keeps only in-frame clonotypes and omits some of them. The sample consists of hundreds of thousands of clones, 75% to 90% of them appearing once. This CDR3 has 13 residues. Trimming cost V 6 bases and J 2 bases, with 10 bases left between them. Germline CDR1 and CDR2: KGHSH and LQKENI. The clonotype comes from a woman aged 18-29 years in good health and CMV-seronegative. Specimen: PBMCs. The V gene is TRBV18, the J gene TRBJ2-5; tentatively, D is TRBD1 (6 bases). CDR3 sequence: CASSTGLQETQYF. The CDR3 DNA reads as TGTGCCAGCTCCACAGGGCTTCAAGAGACCCAGTACTTC.